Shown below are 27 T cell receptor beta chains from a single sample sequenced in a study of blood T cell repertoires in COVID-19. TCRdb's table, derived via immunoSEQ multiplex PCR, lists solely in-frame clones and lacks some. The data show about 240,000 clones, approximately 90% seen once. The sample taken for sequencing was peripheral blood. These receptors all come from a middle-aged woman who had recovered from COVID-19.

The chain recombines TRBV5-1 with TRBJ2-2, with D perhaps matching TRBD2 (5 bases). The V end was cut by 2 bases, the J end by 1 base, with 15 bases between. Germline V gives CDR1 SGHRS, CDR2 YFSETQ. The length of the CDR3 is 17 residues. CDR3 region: CASSFLALGLNTGELFF. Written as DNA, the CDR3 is TGCGCCAGCAGCTTTCTAGCTCTGGGCCTGAACACCGGGGAGCTGTTTTTT.

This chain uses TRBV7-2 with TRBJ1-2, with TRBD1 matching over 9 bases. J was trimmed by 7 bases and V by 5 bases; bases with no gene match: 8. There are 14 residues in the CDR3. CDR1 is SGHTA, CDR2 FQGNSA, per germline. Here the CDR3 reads CASSPGTGLGGYTF. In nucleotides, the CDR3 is TGTGCCAGCAGCCCCGGGACAGGGTTGGGTGGCTACACCTTC.

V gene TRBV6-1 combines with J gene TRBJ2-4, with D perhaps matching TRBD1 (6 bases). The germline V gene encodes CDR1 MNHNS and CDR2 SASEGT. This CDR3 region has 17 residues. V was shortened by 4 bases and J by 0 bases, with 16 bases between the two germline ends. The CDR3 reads CASSGRTAPVAKNIQYF. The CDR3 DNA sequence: TGTGCCAGCAGTGGACGGACAGCCCCAGTAGCCAAAAACATTCAGTACTTC.

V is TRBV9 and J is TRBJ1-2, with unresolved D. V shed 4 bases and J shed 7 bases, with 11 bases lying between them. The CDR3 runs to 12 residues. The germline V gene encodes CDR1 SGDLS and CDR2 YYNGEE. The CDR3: CASSRRGPGYTF. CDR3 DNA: TGTGCCAGCAGCCGACGAGGGCCTGGCTACACCTTC.

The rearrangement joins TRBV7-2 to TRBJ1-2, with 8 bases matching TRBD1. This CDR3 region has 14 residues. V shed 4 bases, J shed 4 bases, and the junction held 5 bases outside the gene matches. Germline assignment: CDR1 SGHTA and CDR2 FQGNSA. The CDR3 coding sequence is TGTGCCAGCAGCTCCCCGGGACAGGTCTATGGCTACACCTTC. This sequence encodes CASSSPGQVYGYTF. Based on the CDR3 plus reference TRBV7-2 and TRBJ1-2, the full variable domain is GAGVSQSPSNKVTEKGKDVELRCDPISGHTALYWYRQSLGQGLEFLIYFQGNSAPDKSGLPSDRFSAERTGGSVSTLTIQRTQQEDSAVYLCASSSPGQVYGYTFGSGTRLTVV.

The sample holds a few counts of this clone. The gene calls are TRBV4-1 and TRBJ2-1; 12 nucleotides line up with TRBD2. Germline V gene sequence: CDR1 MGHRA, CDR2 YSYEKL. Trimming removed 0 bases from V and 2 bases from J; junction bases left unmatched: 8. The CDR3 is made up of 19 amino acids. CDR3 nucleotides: TGCGCCAGCAGCCAAGATCCGGCTAGCGGGAGGGTAACCTACAATGAGCAGTTCTTC. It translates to CASSQDPASGRVTYNEQFF.

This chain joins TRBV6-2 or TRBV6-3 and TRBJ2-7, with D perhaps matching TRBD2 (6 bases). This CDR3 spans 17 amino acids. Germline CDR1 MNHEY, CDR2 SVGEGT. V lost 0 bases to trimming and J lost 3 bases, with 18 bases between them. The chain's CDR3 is CASSYSRAGPDSYEQYF. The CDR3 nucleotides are TGTGCCAGCAGTTACTCGAGGGCGGGACCCGATAGCTACGAGCAGTACTTC.

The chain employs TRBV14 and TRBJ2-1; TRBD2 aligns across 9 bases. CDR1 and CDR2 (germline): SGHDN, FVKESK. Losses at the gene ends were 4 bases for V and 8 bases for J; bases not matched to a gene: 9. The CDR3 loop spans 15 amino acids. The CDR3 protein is CASSLWLAGKDEQFF. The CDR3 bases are TGTGCCAGCAGCCTATGGCTAGCGGGAAAAGATGAGCAGTTCTTC. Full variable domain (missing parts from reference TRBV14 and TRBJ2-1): EAGVTQFPSHSVIEKGQTVTLRCDPISGHDNLYWYRRVMGKEIKFLLHFVKESKQDESGMPNNRFLAERTGGTYSTLKVQPAELEDSGVYFCASSLWLAGKDEQFFGPGTRLTVL.

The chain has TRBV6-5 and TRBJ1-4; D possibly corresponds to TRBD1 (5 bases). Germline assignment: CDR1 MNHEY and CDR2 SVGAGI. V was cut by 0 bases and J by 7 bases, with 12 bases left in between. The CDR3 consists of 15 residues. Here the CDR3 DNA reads TGTGCCAGCAGTTACTCTGGAGGGGCGGGTGAAAAACTGTTTTTT. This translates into CASSYSGGAGEKLFF.

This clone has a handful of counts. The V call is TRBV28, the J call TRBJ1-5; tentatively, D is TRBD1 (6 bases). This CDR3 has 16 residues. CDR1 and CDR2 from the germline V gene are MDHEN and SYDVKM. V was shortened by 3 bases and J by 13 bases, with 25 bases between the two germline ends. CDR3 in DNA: TGTGCCAGCAGTTTGGGGGGGGCGATCCCTAGATCCCCACAGCATTTT. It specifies CASSLGGAIPRSPQHF.

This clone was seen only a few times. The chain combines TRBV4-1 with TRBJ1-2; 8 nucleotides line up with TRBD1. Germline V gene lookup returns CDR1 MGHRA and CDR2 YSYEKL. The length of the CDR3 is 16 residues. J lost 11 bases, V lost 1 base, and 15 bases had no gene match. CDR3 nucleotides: TGCGCCAGCAGCCAAGCCACGGACAGGGCTATCCTACTATACACCTTC. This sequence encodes CASSQATDRAILLYTF.

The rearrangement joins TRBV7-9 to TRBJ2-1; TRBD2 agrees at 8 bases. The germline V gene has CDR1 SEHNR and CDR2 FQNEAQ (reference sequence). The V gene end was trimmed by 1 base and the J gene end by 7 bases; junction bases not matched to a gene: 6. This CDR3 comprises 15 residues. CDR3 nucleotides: TGTGCCAGCAGCTTAGTCCCTCTAGCGGGTAATGAGCAGTTCTTC. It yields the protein CASSLVPLAGNEQFF.

The CDR3 sequence: CASSPLGQGANTEAFF. DNA for the CDR3: TGTGCCAGCTCACCCTTGGGACAGGGGGCCAACACTGAAGCTTTCTTT. The gene calls are TRBV18 and TRBJ1-1, with 12 bases that match TRBD1. The CDR3 is 16 amino acids. Per the germline V gene, CDR1 is KGHSH and CDR2 is LQKENI. The junction had 4 bases not matched to a gene; V was cut back by 3 bases and J by 2 bases.

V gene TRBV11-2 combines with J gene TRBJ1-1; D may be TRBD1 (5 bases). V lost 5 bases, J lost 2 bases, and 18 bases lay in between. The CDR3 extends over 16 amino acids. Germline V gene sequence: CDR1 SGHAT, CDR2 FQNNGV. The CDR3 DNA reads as TGTGCCAGCAGCCGCGGGGGGGGAGTTCTAAACACTGAAGCTTTCTTT. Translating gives CASSRGGGVLNTEAFF.

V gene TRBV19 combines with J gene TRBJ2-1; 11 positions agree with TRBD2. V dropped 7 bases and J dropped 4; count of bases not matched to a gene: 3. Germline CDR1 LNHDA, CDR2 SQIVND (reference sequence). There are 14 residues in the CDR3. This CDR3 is CASKRTSGYNEQFF. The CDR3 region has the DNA TGTGCCAGTAAGAGGACTAGCGGGTACAATGAGCAGTTCTTC.

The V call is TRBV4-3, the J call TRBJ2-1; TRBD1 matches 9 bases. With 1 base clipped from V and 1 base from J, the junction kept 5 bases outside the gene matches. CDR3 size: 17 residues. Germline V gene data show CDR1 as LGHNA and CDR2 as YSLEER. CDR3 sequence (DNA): TGCGCCAGCAGCCAAGGGAAACAGGGGGCGTCCTACAATGAGCAGTTCTTC. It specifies CASSQGKQGASYNEQFF.

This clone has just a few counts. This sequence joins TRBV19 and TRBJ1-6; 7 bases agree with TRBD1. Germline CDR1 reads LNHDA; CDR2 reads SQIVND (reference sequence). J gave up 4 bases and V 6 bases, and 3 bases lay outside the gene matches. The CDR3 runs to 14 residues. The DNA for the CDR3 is TGTGCCAGTAGGACAGGGCCTTATAATTCACCCCTCCACTTT. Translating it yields CASRTGPYNSPLHF.

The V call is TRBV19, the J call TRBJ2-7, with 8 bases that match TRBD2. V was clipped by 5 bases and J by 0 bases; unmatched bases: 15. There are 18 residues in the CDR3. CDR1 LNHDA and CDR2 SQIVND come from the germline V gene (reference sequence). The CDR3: CASSSGAGGLPLSYEQYF. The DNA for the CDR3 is TGTGCCAGTAGTTCGGGCGCGGGAGGACTCCCCCTCTCCTACGAGCAGTACTTC. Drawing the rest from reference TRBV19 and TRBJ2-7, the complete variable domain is DGGITQSPKYLFRKEGQNVTLSCEQNLNHDAMYWYRQDPGQGLRLIYYSQIVNDFQKGDIAEGYSVSREKKESFPLTVTSAQKNPTAFYLCASSSGAGGLPLSYEQYFGPGTRLTVT.

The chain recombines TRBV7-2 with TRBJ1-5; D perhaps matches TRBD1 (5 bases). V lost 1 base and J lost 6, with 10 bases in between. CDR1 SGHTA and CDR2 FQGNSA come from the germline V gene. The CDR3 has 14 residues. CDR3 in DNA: TGTGCCAGCAGCTTAGTGCACGGGGGTCAGCCCCAGCATTTT. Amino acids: CASSLVHGGQPQHF.

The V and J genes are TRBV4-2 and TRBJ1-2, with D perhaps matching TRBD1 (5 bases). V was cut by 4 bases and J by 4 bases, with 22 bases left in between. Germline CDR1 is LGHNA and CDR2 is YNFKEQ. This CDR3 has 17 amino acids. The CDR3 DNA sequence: TGTGCCAGCAGCCTAAGAGGCGGGGGGACTGACGCCTATGGCTACACCTTC. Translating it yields CASSLRGGGTDAYGYTF.

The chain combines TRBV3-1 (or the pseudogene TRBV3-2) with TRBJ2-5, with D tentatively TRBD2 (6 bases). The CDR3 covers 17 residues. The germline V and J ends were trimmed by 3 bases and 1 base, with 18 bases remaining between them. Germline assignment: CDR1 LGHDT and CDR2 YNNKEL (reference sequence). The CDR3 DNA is TGTGCCAGCAGCCAGGGCGGGATCCAATGGGGCCAAGAGACCCAGTACTTC. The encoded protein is CASSQGGIQWGQETQYF.

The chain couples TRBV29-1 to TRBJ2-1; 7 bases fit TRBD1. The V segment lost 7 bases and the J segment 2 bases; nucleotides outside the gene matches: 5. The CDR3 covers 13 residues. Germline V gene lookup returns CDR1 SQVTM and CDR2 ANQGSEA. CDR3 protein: CSAPGQTYNEQFF. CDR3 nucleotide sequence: TGCAGCGCACCGGGACAGACCTACAATGAGCAGTTCTTC.

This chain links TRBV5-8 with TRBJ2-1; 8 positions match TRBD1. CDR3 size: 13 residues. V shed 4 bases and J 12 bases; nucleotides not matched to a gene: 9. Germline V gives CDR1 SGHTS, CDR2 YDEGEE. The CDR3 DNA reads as TGTGCCAGCAGCGGGACAGGCTCTTGGGGGCAGTTCTTC. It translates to CASSGTGSWGQFF.

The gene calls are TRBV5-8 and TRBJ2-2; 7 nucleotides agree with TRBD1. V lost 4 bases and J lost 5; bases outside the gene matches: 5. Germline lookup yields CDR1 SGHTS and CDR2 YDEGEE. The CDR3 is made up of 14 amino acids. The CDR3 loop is CASSPGQFTGELFF. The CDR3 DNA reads TGTGCCAGCAGCCCGGGACAGTTTACCGGGGAGCTGTTTTTT.

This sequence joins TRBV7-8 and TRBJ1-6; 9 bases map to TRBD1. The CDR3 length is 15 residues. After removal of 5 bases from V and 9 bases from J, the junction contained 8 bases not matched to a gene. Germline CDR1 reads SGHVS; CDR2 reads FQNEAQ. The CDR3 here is CASSATQGAGSPLHF. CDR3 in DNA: TGTGCCAGCAGCGCAACACAGGGGGCGGGTTCACCCCTCCACTTT.

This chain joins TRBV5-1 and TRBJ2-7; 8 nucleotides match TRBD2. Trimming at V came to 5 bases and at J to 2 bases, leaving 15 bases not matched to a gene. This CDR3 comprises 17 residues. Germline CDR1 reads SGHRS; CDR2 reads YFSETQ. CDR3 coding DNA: TGCGCCAGCAGACCCCGACAGGATCCAGCGGGAGCCTACGAGCAGTACTTC. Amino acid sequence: CASRPRQDPAGAYEQYF.

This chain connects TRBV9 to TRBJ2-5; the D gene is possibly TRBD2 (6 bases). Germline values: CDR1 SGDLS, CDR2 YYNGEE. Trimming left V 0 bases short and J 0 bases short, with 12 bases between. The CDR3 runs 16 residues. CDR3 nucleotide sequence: TGTGCCAGCAGCGTAGGGGCTAGCGCGTACCAAGAGACCCAGTACTTC. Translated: CASSVGASAYQETQYF.